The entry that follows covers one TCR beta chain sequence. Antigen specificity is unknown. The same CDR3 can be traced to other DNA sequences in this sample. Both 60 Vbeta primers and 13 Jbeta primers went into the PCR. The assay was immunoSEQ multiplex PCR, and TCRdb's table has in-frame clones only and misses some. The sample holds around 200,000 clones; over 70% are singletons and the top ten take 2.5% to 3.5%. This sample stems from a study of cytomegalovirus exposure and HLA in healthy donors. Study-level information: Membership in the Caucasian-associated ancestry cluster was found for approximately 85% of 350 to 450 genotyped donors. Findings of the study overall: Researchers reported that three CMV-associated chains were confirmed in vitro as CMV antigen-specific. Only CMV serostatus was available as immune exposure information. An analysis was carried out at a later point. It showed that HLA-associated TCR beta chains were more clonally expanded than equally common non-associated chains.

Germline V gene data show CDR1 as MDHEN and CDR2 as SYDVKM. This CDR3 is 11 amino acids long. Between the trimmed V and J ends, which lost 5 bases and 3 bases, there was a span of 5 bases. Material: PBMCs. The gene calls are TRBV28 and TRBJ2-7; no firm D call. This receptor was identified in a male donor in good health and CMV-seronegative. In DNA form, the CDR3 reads TGTGCCAGCAGTCCACTCTACGAGCAGTACTTC. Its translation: CASSPLYEQYF.